Listed below are T cell receptor beta chains from one sample, sequenced in a study of blood T cell repertoires in COVID-19. Data came from immunoSEQ multiplex PCR; TCRdb stores just in-frame clones and leaves some out. The data contain about 88,000 clones, about 88% of them singletons. Sequencing input: peripheral blood. Receptors were obtained from a woman of 80 years or more with acute or convalescent COVID-19. The conserved cysteine and the conserved F or W are not part of the CDR3 here. Fields, in order: D gene, J gene, CDR3 length, V gene, CDR3 protein. The D gene is left open where the match is weak.

d_call: TRBD2; j_call: TRBJ2-5; cdr3_length: 13; v_call: TRBV5-4; cdr3_aa: ASSLTGGAAETQY
d_call: TRBD2; j_call: TRBJ2-7; cdr3_length: 12; v_call: TRBV30; cdr3_aa: AWTLAGGMDEQY
d_call: -; j_call: TRBJ1-5; cdr3_length: 10; v_call: TRBV12-3/TRBV12-4; cdr3_aa: ASSPENQPQH
d_call: TRBD1; j_call: TRBJ1-4; cdr3_length: 15; v_call: TRBV7-6; cdr3_aa: ASSLSYGQGAREKLF
d_call: -; j_call: TRBJ2-2; cdr3_length: 13; v_call: TRBV6-6; cdr3_aa: ASTEGGANTGELF
d_call: -; j_call: TRBJ1-6; cdr3_length: 13; v_call: TRBV7-3; cdr3_aa: ASSLKAGEGSPLH
d_call: TRBD2; j_call: TRBJ2-2; cdr3_length: 19; v_call: TRBV27; cdr3_aa: ASSFYHQGLAGGPVTGELF
d_call: -; j_call: TRBJ2-1; cdr3_length: 12; v_call: TRBV30; cdr3_aa: AWSGGVSYNEQF
d_call: -; j_call: TRBJ1-1; cdr3_length: 14; v_call: TRBV19; cdr3_aa: ASSPLEGNMNTEAF
d_call: TRBD1; j_call: TRBJ2-7; cdr3_length: 10; v_call: TRBV7-9; cdr3_aa: ASSGTDHEQY
d_call: -; j_call: TRBJ1-2; cdr3_length: 13; v_call: TRBV4-3; cdr3_aa: ASSQDLRVGYGYT
d_call: TRBD1; j_call: TRBJ1-2; cdr3_length: 10; v_call: TRBV29-1; cdr3_aa: SITGDSSGYT
d_call: TRBD2; j_call: TRBJ2-1; cdr3_length: 13; v_call: TRBV28; cdr3_aa: ASSRDYGTTNEQF
d_call: -; j_call: TRBJ1-5; cdr3_length: 14; v_call: TRBV4-2; cdr3_aa: ASSQDRGGTGQPQH
d_call: TRBD1; j_call: TRBJ1-2; cdr3_length: 12; v_call: TRBV30; cdr3_aa: AWSVRNRGHGYT
d_call: TRBD2; j_call: TRBJ2-7; cdr3_length: 12; v_call: TRBV5-1; cdr3_aa: ASSHGLAGYEQY
d_call: -; j_call: TRBJ1-5; cdr3_length: 13; v_call: TRBV7-2; cdr3_aa: ASSFQVSSNQPQH
d_call: -; j_call: TRBJ1-1; cdr3_length: 12; v_call: TRBV28; cdr3_aa: ASSLGADLTEAF
d_call: -; j_call: TRBJ1-3; cdr3_length: 15; v_call: TRBV9; cdr3_aa: ASSTFDRSSAGNTIY
d_call: TRBD2; j_call: TRBJ2-7; cdr3_length: 12; v_call: TRBV6-5; cdr3_aa: ASSNRDYPYEQY
d_call: -; j_call: TRBJ2-5; cdr3_length: 11; v_call: TRBV7-3; cdr3_aa: ASSISLQETQY
d_call: -; j_call: TRBJ2-5; cdr3_length: 12; v_call: TRBV5-1; cdr3_aa: ASSSAKGGETQY
d_call: -; j_call: TRBJ1-5; cdr3_length: 13; v_call: TRBV28; cdr3_aa: ASSFPTDSNQPQH
d_call: TRBD1; j_call: TRBJ1-5; cdr3_length: 13; v_call: TRBV4-2; cdr3_aa: ASSQGDRVDRAQH
d_call: -; j_call: TRBJ2-2; cdr3_length: 11; v_call: TRBV5-1; cdr3_aa: ASSREGTGELF
d_call: -; j_call: TRBJ1-2; cdr3_length: 12; v_call: TRBV4-3; cdr3_aa: ASSQDLSGVRYT
d_call: -; j_call: TRBJ1-1; cdr3_length: 16; v_call: TRBV4-1; cdr3_aa: ASSQDPMFGVGNTEAF
d_call: -; j_call: TRBJ2-2; cdr3_length: 11; v_call: TRBV21-1; cdr3_aa: ASSKWGPGELF
d_call: TRBD1; j_call: TRBJ1-2; cdr3_length: 12; v_call: TRBV30; cdr3_aa: AWRTPQGAGGYT
d_call: TRBD1; j_call: TRBJ2-7; cdr3_length: 13; v_call: TRBV28; cdr3_aa: ASSLGGYRGREQY
d_call: TRBD1; j_call: TRBJ2-3; cdr3_length: 13; v_call: TRBV7-3; cdr3_aa: ASSSTGYSTDTQY